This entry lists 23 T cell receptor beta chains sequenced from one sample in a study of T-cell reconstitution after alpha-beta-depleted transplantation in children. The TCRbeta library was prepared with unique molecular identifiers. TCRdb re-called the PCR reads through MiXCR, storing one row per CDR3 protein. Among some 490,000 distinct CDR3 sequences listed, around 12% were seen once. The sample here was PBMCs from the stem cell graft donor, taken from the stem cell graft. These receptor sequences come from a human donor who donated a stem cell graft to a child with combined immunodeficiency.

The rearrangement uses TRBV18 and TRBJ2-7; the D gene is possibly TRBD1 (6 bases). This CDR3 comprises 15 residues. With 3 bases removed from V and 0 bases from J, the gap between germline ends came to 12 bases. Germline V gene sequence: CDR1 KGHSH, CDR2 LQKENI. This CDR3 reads CASSPATGSSYEQYF. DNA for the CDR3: TGTGCCAGCTCACCTGCGACAGGTAGCTCCTACGAGCAGTACTTC.

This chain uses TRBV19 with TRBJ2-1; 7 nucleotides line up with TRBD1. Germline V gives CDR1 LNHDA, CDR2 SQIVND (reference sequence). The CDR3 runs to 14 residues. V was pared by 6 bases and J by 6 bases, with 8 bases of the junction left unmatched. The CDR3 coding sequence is TGTGCCAGTAGCAAGGGGGCGGGTTTCAATGAGCAGTTCTTC. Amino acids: CASSKGAGFNEQFF.

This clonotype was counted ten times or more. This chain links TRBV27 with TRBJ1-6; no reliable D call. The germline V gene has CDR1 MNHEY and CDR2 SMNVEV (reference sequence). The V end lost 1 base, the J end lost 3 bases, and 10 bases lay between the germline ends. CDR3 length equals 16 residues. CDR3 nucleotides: TGTGCCAGCAGTTTATTAGCCGGGTACTATAATTCACCCCTCCACTTT. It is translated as CASSLLAGYYNSPLHF.

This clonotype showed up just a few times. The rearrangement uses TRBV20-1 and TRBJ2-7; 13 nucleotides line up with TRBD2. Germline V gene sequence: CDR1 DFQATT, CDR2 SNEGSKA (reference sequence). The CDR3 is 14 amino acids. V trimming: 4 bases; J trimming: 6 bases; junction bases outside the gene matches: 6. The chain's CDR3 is CSATGTSGDSEQYF. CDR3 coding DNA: TGCAGTGCTACCGGGACTAGCGGGGACTCCGAGCAGTACTTC.

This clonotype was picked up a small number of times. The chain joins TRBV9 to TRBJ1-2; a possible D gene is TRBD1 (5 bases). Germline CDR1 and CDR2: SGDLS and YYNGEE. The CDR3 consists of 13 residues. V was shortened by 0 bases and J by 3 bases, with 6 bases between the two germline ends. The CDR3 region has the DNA TGTGCCAGCAGCGTAGGACAGCACTATGGCTACACCTTC. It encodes CASSVGQHYGYTF. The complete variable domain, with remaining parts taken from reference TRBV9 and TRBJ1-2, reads DSGVTQTPKHLITATGQRVTLRCSPRSGDLSVYWYQQSLDQGLQFLIQYYNGEERAKGNILERFSAQQFPDLHSELNLSSLELGDSALYFCASSVGQHYGYTFGSGTRLTVV.

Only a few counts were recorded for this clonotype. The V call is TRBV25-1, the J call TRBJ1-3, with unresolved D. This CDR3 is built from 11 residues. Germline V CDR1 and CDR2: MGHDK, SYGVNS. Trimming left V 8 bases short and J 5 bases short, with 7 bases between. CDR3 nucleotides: TGTGCCAGCTTGCAACGAAACACCATATATTTT. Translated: CASLQRNTIYF.

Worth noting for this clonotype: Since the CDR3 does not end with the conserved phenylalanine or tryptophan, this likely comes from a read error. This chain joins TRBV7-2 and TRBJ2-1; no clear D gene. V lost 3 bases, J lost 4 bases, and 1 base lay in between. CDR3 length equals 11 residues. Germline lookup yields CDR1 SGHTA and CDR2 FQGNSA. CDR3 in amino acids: CASSFYNEQFY. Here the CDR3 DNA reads TGTGCCAGCAGCTTTTACAATGAGCAGTTCTAC.

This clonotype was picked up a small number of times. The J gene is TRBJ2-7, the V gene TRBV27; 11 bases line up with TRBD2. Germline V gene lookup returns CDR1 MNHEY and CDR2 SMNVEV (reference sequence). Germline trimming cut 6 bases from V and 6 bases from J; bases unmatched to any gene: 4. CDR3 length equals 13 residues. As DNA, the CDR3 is TGTGCCAGCAGCCTAGCGGGGGGACTCGAGCAGTACTTC. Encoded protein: CASSLAGGLEQYF.

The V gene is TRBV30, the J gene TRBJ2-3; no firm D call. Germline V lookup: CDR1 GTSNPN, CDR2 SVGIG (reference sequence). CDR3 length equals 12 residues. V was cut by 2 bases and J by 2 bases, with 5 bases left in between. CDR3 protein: CAWSWTTDTQYF. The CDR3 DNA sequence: TGTGCCTGGAGTTGGACCACAGATACGCAGTATTTT.

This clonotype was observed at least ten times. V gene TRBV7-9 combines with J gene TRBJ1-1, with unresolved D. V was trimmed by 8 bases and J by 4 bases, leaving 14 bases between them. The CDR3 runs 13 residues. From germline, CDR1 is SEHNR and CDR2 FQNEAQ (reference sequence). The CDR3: CASGRRDGTEAFF. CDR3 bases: TGTGCCAGCGGTCGGAGGGATGGCACTGAAGCTTTCTTT.

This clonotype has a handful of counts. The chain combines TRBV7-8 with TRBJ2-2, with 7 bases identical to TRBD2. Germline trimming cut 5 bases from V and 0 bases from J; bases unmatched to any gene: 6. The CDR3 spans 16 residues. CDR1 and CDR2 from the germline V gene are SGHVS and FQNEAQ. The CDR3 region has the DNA TGTGCCAGCAGCAAAAGGACTAGAGCGAACACCGGGGAGCTGTTTTTT. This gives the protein CASSKRTRANTGELFF.

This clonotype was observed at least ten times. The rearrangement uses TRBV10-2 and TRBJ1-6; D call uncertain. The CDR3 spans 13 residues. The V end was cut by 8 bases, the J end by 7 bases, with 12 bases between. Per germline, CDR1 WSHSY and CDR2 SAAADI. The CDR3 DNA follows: TGCGCCAGCTCCGAGACGGAGAATTCACCCCTCCACTTT. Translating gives CASSETENSPLHF.

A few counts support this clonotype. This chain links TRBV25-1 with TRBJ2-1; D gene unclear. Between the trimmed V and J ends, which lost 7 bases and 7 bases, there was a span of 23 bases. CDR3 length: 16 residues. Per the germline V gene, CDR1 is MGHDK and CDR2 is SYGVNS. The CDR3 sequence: CASNPSRDTPGNEQFF. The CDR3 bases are TGTGCCAGCAACCCTAGTAGAGACACCCCTGGGAATGAGCAGTTCTTC.

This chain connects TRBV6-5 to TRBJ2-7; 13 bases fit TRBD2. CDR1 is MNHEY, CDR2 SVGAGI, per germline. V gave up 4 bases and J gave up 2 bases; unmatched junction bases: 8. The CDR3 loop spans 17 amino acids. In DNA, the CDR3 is TGTGCCAGCAGTTCCGCGACTAGCGGGAGGAGGACCTACGAGCAGTACTTC. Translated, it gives CASSSATSGRRTYEQYF.

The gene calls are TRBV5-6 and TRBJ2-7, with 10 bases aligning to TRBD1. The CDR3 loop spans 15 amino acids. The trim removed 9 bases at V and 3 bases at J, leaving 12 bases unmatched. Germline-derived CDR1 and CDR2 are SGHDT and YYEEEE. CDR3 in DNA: TGTGCCATGGGCCCCGGGACAGGGGAGGACTACGAGCAGTACTTC. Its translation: CAMGPGTGEDYEQYF. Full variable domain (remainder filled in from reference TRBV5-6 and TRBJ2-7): DAGVTQSPTHLIKTRGQQVTLRCSPKSGHDTVSWYQQALGQGPQFIFQYYEEEERQRGNFPDRFSGHQFPNYSSELNVNALLLGDSALYLCAMGPGTGEDYEQYFGPGTRLTVT.

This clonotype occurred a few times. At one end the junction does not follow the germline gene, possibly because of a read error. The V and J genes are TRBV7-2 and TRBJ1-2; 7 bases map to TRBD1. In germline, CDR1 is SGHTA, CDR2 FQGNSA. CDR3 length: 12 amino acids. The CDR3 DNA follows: TGTGCCAGCAGTCTCGGGACAGTCGGTCTCTCCTTC. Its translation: CASSLGTVGLSF.

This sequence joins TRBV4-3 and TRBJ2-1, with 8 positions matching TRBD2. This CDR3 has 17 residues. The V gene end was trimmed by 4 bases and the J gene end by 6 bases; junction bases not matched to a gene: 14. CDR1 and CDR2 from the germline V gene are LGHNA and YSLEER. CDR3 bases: TGCGCCAGCAGCCGATCCCGCCCGGGACTAGGGCTCAATGAGCAGTTCTTC. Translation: CASSRSRPGLGLNEQFF.

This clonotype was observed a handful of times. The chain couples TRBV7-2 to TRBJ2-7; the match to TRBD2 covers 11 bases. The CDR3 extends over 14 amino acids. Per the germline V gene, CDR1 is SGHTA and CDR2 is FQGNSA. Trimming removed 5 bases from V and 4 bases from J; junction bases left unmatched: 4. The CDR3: CASSPSGRIYEQYF. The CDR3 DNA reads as TGTGCCAGCAGCCCTAGCGGGAGGATATACGAGCAGTACTTC.

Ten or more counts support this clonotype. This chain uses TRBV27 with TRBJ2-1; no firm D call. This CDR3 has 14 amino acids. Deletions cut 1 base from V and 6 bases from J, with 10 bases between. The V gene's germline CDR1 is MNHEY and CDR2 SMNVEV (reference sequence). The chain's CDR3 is CASSLYPSPNEQFF. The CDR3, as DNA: TGTGCCAGCAGTTTATACCCCAGTCCCAATGAGCAGTTCTTC.

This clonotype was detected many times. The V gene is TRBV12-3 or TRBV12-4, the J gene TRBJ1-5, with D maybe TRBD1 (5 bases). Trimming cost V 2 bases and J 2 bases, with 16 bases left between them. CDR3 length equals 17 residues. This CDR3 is CASSLRIGGDGNQPQHF. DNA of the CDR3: TGTGCCAGCAGTTTAAGGATCGGAGGGGACGGCAATCAGCCCCAGCATTTT.

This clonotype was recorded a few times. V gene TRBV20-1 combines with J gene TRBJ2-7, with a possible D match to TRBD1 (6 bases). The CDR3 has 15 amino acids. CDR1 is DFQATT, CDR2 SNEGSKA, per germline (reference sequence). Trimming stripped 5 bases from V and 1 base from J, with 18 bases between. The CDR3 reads CSAGKGEMGSYEQYF. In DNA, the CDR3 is TGCAGTGCTGGTAAGGGGGAGATGGGTTCCTACGAGCAGTACTTC.

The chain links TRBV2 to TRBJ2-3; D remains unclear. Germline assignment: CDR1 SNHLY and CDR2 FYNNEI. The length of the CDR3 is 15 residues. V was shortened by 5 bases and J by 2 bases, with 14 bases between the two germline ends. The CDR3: CASSKGQPNTDTQYF. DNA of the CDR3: TGTGCCAGCAGTAAGGGTCAGCCAAACACAGATACGCAGTATTTT.

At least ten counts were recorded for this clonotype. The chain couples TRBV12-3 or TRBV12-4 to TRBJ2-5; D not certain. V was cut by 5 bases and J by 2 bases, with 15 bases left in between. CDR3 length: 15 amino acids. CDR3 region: CASSGGLVDQETQYF. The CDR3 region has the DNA TGTGCCAGCAGTGGTGGATTGGTGGATCAAGAGACCCAGTACTTC.